The T cell receptor beta chain described here comes from a study of blood T cells in healthy people across ages. CDR3 length: 13 amino acids. Germline CDR1 reads SGDLS; CDR2 reads YYNGEE. Trimming removed 0 bases from V and 7 bases from J, with 8 bases in between. Broader study findings: Researchers deemed the diversity estimates from one million T cells underestimates. Long-lived donors exceeded aged donors in naive CD4+ cells and diversity.

Through a sample-barcoded 5' primer and a J-beta primer mix, a second PCR was run for about 6 to 11 cycles. Tagging of each cDNA molecule was performed by a template-switch adaptor with 12 random nucleotides. Via MiXCR, TCRdb re-called the 5' RACE reads, giving one row per CDR3 protein. The table includes fewer than 1.5 million distinct CDR3 sequences, 42% detected once. Concerning this clonotype itself: Its target is unknown.

The sample consisted of blood. This sequence originates from a woman aged 18-29 years in good health. The chain employs TRBV9 and TRBJ1-5; possibly TRBD1 for D (6 bases). The CDR3 here is CASSVGQGQPQHF. The CDR3, as DNA: TGTGCCAGCAGCGTAGGTCAGGGGCAGCCCCAGCATTTT.